This T cell receptor (beta chain) was documented in a study of shared clonotypes between healthy human individuals. Here immunoSEQ multiplex PCR was the method, and the copy in TCRdb shows in-frame clones only, minus some. The sample comprises more than 1,200,000 clones, about 98.5% of which are singletons, and about 0.4% rests with the top ten. This TCR derives from a man in his thirties or forties in good health. Sequences were obtained from naive CD4+ T cells sorted from blood. As to subset: CD45RA+ positively selected.

The CDR3 DNA sequence: TGTGCCAGCACGAACAGGCGAAGCTCCTACAATGAGCAGTTCTTC. It codes for CASTNRRSSYNEQFF. This chain connects TRBV27 to TRBJ2-1; possibly TRBD1 for D (5 bases). The ends were cut back, 7 bases at V and 0 bases at J, with 13 bases in the middle. CDR1 is MNHEY and CDR2 is SMNVEV in the germline V gene (reference sequence). The CDR3 consists of 15 residues.